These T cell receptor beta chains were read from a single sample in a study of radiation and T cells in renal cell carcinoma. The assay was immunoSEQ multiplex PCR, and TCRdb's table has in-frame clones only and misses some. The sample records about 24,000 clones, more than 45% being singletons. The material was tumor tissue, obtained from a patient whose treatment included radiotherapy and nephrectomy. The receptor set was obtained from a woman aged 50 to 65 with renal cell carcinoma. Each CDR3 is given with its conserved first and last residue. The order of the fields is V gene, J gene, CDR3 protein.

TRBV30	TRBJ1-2	CAWSAIGQGYGYTF
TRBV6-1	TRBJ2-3	CASSGQGLKDTQYF
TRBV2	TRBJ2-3	CASSPSRLAGGTDTQYF
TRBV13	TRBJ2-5	CASTKGGQGGETQYF
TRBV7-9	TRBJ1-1	CASSSPGTKRNTEAFF
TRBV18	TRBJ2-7	CASSPDEYSYEQYF
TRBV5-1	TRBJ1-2	CASKLGQGEGNYGYTF
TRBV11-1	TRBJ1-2	CASSLNQGGGYTF
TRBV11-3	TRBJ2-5	CASSLRAGQETQYF
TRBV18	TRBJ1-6	CASSAGTQPLHF